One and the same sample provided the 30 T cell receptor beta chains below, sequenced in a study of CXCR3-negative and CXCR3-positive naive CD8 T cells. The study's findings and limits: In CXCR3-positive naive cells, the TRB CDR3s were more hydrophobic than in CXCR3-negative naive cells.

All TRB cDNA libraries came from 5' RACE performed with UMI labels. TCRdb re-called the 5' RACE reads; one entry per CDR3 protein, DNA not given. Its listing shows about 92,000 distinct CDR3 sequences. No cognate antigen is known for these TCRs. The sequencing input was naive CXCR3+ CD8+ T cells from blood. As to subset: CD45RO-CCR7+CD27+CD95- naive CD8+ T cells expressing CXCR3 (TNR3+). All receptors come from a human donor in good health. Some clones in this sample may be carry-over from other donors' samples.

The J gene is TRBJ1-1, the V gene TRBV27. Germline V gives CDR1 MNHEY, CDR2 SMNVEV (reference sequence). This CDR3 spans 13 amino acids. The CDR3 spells CASSGSMNTEAFF.

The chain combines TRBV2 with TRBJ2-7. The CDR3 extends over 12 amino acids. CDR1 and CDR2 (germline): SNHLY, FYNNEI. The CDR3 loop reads CASSGGTWEQYF. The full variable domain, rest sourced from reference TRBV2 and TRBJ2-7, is EPEVTQTPSHQVTQMGQEVILRCVPISNHLYFYWYRQILGQKVEFLVSFYNNEISEKSEIFDDQFSVERPDGSNFTLKIRSTKLEDSAMYFCASSGGTWEQYFGPGTRLTVT.

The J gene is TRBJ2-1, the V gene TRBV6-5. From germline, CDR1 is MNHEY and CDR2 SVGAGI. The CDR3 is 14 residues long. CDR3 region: CASKAGIDYNEQFF.

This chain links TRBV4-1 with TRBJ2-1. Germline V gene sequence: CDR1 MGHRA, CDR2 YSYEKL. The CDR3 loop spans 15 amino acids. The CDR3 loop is CASSQQISSYNEQFF.

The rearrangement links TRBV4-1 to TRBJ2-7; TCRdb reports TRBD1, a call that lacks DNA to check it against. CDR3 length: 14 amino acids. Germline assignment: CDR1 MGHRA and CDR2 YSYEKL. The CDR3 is CASSPNDRAREQYF.

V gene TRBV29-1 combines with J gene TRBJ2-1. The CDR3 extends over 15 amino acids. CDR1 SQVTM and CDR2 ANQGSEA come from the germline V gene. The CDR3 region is CSVEDESGFYNEQFF.

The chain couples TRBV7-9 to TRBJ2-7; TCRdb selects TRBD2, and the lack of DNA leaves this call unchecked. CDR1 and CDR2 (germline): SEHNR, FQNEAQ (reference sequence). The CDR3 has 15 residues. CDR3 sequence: CASSSTSGRPDEQYF.

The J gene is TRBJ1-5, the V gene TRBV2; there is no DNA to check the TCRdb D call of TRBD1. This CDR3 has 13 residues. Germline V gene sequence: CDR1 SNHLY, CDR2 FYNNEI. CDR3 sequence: CASSRGNDQPQHF.

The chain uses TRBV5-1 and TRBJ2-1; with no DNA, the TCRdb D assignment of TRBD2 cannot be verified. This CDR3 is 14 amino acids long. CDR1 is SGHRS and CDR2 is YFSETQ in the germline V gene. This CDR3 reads CASSLASAYNEQFF.

CDR3: CASSLQGPYNSPLHF. J is TRBJ1-6 and V is TRBV5-5; TCRdb's D call of TRBD1 is untestable without DNA. In germline, CDR1 is SGHKS, CDR2 YYEKEE (reference sequence). This CDR3 is built from 15 residues.

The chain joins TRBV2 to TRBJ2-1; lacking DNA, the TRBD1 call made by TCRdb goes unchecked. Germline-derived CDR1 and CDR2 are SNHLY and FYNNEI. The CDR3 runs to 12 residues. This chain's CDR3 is CASIRDKGEQFF.

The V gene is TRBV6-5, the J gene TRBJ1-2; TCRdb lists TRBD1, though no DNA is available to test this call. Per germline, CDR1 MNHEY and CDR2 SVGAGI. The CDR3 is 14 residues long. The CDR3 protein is CASSAGEGDYGYTF.

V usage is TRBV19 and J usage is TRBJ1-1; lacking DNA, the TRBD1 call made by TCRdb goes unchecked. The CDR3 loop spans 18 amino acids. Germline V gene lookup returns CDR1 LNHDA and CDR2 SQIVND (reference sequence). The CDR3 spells CASSMSGGRGRRNTEAFF.

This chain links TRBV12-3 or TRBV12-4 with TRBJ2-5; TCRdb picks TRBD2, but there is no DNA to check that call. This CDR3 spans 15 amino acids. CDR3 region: CASRAGLGAEETQYF.

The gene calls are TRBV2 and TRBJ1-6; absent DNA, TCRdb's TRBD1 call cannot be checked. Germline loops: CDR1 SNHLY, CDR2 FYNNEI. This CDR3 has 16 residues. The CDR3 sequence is CASKEDWDRGDSPLHF. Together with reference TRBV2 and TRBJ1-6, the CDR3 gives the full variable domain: EPEVTQTPSHQVTQMGQEVILRCVPISNHLYFYWYRQILGQKVEFLVSFYNNEISEKSEIFDDQFSVERPDGSNFTLKIRSTKLEDSAMYFCASKEDWDRGDSPLHFGNGTRLTVT.

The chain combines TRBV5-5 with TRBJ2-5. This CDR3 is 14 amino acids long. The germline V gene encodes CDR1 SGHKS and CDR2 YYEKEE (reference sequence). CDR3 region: CASSLGLFQETQYF.

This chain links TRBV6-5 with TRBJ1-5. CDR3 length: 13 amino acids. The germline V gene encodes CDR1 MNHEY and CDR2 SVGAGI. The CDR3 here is CASSSLWDQPQHF.

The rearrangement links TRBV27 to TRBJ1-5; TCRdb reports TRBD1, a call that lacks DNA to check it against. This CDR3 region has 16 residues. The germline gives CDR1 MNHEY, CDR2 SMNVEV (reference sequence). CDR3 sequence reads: CASSLGQGFSNQPQHF.

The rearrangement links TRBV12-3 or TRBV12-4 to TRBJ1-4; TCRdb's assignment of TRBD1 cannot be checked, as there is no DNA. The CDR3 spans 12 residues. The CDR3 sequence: CASRGTTEKLFF.

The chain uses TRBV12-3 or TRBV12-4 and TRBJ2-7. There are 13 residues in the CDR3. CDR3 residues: CASSLYGSYEQYF.

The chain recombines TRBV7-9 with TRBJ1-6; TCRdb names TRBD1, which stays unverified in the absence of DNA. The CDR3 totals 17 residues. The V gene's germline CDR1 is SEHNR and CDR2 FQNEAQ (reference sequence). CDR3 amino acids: CASTTGRDTTYNSPLHF.

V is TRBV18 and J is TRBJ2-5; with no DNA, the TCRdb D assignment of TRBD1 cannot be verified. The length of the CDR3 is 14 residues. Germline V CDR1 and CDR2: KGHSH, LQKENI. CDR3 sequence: CASSPDRDEETQYF. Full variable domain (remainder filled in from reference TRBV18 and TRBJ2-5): NAGVMQNPRHLVRRRGQEARLRCSPMKGHSHVYWYRQLPEEGLKFMVYLQKENIIDESGMPKERFSAEFPKEGPSILRIQQVVRGDSAAYFCASSPDRDEETQYFGPGTRLLVL.

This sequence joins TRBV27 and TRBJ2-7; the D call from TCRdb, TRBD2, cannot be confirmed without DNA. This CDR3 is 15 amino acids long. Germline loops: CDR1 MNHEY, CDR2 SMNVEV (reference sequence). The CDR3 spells CASSLSGLATYEQYF.

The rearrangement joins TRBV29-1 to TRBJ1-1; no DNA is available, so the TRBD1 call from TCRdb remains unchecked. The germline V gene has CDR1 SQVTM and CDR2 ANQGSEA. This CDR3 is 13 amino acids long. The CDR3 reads CSVYWTGYTEAFF.

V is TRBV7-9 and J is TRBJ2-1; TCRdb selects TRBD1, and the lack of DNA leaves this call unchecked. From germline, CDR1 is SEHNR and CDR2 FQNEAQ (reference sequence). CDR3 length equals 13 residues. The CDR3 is CASGGAQGNEQFF.

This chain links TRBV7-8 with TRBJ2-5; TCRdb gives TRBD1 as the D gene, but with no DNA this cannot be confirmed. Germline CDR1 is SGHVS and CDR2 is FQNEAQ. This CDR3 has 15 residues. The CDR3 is CASSSRGVREETQYF.

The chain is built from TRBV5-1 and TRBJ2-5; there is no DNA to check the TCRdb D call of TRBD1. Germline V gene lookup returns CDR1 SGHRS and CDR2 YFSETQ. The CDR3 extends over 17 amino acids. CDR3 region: CASSNPSEQAAQETQYF.

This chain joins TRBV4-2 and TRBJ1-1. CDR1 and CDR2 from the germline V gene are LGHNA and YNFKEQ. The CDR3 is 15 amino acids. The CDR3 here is CASSQVAGTGTEAFF.

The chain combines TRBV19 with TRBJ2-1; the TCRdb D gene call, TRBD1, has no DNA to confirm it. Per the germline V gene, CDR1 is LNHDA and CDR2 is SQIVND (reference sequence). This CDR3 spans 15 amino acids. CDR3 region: CASSIHRESYNEQFF.

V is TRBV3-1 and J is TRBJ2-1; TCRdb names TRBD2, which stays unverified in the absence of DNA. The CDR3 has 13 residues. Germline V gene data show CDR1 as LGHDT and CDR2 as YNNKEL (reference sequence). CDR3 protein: CASSPLNYNEQFF.